What follows is one T cell receptor (beta chain) and its context. This sample is part of a study of technical replicates of blood from several donors. Germline CDR1 and CDR2: MDHEN and SYDVKM. There are 20 residues in the CDR3. Trimming cost V 6 bases and J 3 bases; bases outside gene matches: 20. Assay used: immunoSEQ multiplex PCR; TCRdb lists only in-frame clones, some missing. The sample lists tens of thousands of clones, roughly 92% seen once, with under 0.3% in the top ten. The chain combines TRBV28 with TRBJ1-3; 10 nucleotides line up with TRBD1. The sequence was obtained from a human donor in good health. The specimen sequenced was T cells isolated from PBMCs. CDR3 amino acids: CASSSMSRFRDRGFGNTIYF. CDR3 in DNA: TGTGCCAGCAGCTCGATGAGCCGATTCCGGGACAGGGGTTTTGGAAACACCATATATTTT.